This T cell receptor (beta chain) was found in a study of shared clonotypes between healthy human individuals. Findings of the study overall: Clonotype sharing across a few donors was observed for 4% to 5.5% of naive CD4 clonotypes. The authors expected sequencing depth to affect clonotype sharing among donors.

As processed by the authors: Junction-only sequences produced by ImmunoSEQ had no quality scores, so filtering differed. Measured with immunoSEQ multiplex PCR; TCRdb has only the in-frame clones, and not every one. The D gene and trimming were derived from the DNA, and the V and J assignments and clone size from that table. The sample shows roughly 220,000 clones, approximately 65% of them seen only once. Every one of the donors was a Caucasian adult that lived in Nashville, Tennessee. A word on this clone: The antigen remains unidentified.

Per germline, CDR1 MDHEN and CDR2 SYDVKM. CDR3 length: 17 amino acids. V lost 3 bases and J lost 4; bases outside the gene matches: 13. This TCR came from a man aged 25-40 years in good health. Source material: memory CD4+ T cells sorted from blood. Subset of the sample: CD45RA-negative fraction. This chain joins TRBV28 and TRBJ1-1, with 8 bases that match TRBD1. The CDR3 loop reads CASSFLGQGARGTEAFF. CDR3 DNA: TGTGCCAGCAGTTTTTTGGGGCAGGGGGCTCGGGGCACTGAAGCTTTCTTT. The whole variable domain, remainder taken from reference TRBV28 and TRBJ1-1, is DVKVTQSSRYLVKRTGEKVFLECVQDMDHENMFWYRQDPGLGLRLIYFSYDVKMKEKGDIPEGYSVSREKKERFSLILESASTNQTSMYLCASSFLGQGARGTEAFFGQGTRLTVV.